This TCR beta chain was sequenced in a study of CD8+CD57+ T cells in acquired aplastic anemia. On the study more broadly: Isolated CD4+ and CD8+ cells, once sorted, yielded DNA averaging approximately 3 ug. General observations from the study: Overlapping CD8+ CDR3 repertoires of patients and controls contained 25 to 35 shared sequences. No significant difference in CD8+ Simpson's diversity was found between patients and controls.

Germline V lookup: CDR1 SEHNR, CDR2 FQNEAQ (reference sequence). The CDR3 loop spans 10 amino acids. With 8 bases removed from V and 4 bases from J, the gap between germline ends came to 6 bases. On this clonotype: Antigen unknown.

The TCR beta profiling, which covered VDJ combination and CDR3 sequence, was carried out using genomic DNA as the template. TCRdb processed the reads anew with MiXCR; each CDR3 protein has one entry. This sample carries fewer than 70,000 distinct CDR3 sequences, 45% to 60% of them seen once, and the ten largest clones take approximately 8.6%. This chain connects TRBV7-9 to TRBJ2-7; D uncertain. Input material: sorted CD4+, CD8+, or CD8+CD57+ T cells (not recorded which) from PBMCs. The origin of this receptor is a human donor in good health, serving as a control. CDR3 nucleotide sequence: TGTGCCAGCGCGGAGTACGAGCAGTACTTC. Translating it yields CASAEYEQYF.